This T cell receptor (beta chain) was documented in a study of blood T cells in healthy people across ages. Overall study results and limits: Since the PBMCs were unsorted, naive and antigen-experienced cells could not be conclusively compared. From one million sequenced T cells, diversity estimates were lower bounds.

The use of a sample-barcoded 5' primer and a J-beta primer mix characterized a second PCR of 7 to 11 cycles. TCRdb analysed the 5' RACE reads with MiXCR anew, one entry per CDR3 protein. The table has about 1.6 million distinct CDR3 sequences, approximately 32% seen once. V was trimmed by 0 bases and J by 5 bases, leaving 16 bases between them. This CDR3 has 16 amino acids. CDR1 and CDR2 from the germline V gene are SGHDN and FVKESK. A note on this clonotype: Its antigen is still unknown.

The study drew donors from healthy Caucasian individuals in Russia aged 6 to 90. The authors isolated at least 6.5 million PBMCs per sample. The source of this sequence is a woman aged 25 to 39 in good health. The sequenced material came from blood. The gene calls are TRBV14 and TRBJ2-5; D gene unclear. CDR3 sequence reads: CASSQESTKGAETQYF. Written as DNA, the CDR3 is TGTGCCAGCAGCCAAGAATCGACCAAAGGAGCGGAGACCCAGTACTTC. Filled out from reference TRBV14 and TRBJ2-5, the complete variable domain reads EAGVTQFPSHSVIEKGQTVTLRCDPISGHDNLYWYRRVMGKEIKFLLHFVKESKQDESGMPNNRFLAERTGGTYSTLKVQPAELEDSGVYFCASSQESTKGAETQYFGPGTRLLVL.